This T cell receptor beta chain came from a study of Ad26.COV2.S vaccination and SARS-CoV-2 variants. Study overall: Ad26.COV2.S was injected intramuscularly once or twice, 56 days apart. Study observations and caveats: Substantial breadth was reported for post-vaccination spike-specific CD8+ and CD4+ T cells.

Treatment described: 15 to 20 received Ad26.COV2.S at low or high dose, single or two shots; about 5 received placebo; per-sample allocation not given. The investigators took samples on day 63 after the first vaccine or placebo injection. This person who donated was an adult of 18-55 years in Boston. In the case of this clone: Its antigen remains unidentified.

The junction had 6 bases not matched to a gene; V was cut back by 6 bases and J by 2 bases. The CDR3 is 15 amino acids. CDR1 and CDR2 from the germline V gene are MGHRA and YSYEKL. Assay used: immunoSEQ multiplex PCR; TCRdb lists only in-frame clones, some missing. The sample carries fewer than 400,000 clones, around 85% recorded once. The rearrangement uses TRBV4-1 and TRBJ1-1; the match to TRBD1 covers 10 bases. This specimen consisted of peripheral blood, obtained in a trial of Ad26.COV2.S vaccine versus placebo. The source of this sequence is a person aged 18-65 years who received the Ad26.COV2.S COVID-19 vaccine or a placebo. CDR3: CASSPGTGVNTEAFF. CDR3 coding DNA: TGCGCCAGCAGTCCCGGGACAGGGGTTAACACTGAAGCTTTCTTT.